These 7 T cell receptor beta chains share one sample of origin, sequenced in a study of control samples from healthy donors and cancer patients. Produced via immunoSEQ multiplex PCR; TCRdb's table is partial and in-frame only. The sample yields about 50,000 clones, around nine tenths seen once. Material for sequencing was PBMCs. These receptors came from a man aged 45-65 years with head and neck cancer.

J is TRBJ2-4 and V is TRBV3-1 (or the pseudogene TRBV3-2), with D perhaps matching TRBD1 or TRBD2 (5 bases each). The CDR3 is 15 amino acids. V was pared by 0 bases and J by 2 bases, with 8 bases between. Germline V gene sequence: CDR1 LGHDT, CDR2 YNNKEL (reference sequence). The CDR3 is CASSQEPGPKNIQYF. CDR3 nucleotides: TGTGCCAGCAGCCAAGAACCGGGACCCAAAAACATTCAGTACTTC.

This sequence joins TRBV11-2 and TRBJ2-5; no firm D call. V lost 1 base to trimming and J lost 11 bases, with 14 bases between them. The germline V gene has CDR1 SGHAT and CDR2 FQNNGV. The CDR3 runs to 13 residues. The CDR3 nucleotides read TGTGCCAGCAGCTTAGTCGGTCGCGCCTTACAGTACTTC. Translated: CASSLVGRALQYF.

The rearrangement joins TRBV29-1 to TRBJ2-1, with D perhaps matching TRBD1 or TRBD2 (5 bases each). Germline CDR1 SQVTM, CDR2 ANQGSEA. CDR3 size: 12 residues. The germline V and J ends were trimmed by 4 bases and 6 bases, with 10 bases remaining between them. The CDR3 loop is CSVALGTNEQFF. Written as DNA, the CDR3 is TGCAGCGTTGCACTCGGGACCAATGAGCAGTTCTTC.

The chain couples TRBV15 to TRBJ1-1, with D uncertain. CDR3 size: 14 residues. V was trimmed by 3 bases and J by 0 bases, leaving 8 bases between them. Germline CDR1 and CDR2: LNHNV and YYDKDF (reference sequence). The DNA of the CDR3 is TGTGCCACCAGCAGTGGGGATATGAACACTGAAGCTTTCTTT. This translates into CATSSGDMNTEAFF.

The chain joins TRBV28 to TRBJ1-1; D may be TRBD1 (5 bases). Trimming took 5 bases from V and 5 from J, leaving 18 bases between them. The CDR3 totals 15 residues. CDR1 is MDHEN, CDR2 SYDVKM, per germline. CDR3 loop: CASSPLGGAGTEAFF. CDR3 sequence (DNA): TGTGCCAGCAGTCCGCTAGGAGGGGCAGGAACTGAAGCTTTCTTT. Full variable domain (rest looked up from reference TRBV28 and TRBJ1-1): DVKVTQSSRYLVKRTGEKVFLECVQDMDHENMFWYRQDPGLGLRLIYFSYDVKMKEKGDIPEGYSVSREKKERFSLILESASTNQTSMYLCASSPLGGAGTEAFFGQGTRLTVV.

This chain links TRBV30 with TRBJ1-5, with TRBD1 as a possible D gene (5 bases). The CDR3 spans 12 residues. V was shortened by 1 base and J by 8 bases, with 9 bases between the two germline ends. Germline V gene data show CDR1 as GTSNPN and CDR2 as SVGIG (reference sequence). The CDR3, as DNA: TGTGCCTGGAGTGGCACAGGTGAGCCCCAGCATTTT. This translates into CAWSGTGEPQHF.

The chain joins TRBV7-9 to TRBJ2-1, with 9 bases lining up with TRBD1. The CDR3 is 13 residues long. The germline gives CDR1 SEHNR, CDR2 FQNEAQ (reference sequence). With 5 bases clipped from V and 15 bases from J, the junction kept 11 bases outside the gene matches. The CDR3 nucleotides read TGTGCCAGCAGCGCTATGGGACAGGGAGTAAGGTTCTTC. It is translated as CASSAMGQGVRFF.